This TCR beta chain was identified during a study of blood T cell repertoires in COVID-19. The germline CDR1 and CDR2 sequences are SGHRS and YFSETQ. The CDR3 loop spans 16 amino acids. Trimming pared 5 bases from V and 2 bases from J, leaving 17 bases between. Clones were sequenced by immunoSEQ multiplex PCR, and TCRdb holds only the in-frame ones, with some missing. Among some 100,000 clones listed, more than 85% were seen once. The sequencing input was peripheral blood. This TCR was recovered from a man aged 55 to 70 with acute or convalescent COVID-19. This chain uses TRBV5-1 with TRBJ2-1, with a weak D call TRBD1 (6 bases). This CDR3 is CASSRLGHQAYNEQFF. The CDR3 DNA reads as TGCGCCAGCAGTCGCCTGGGACACCAGGCCTACAATGAGCAGTTCTTC. Drawing the rest from reference TRBV5-1 and TRBJ2-1, the complete variable domain is KAGVTQTPRYLIKTRGQQVTLSCSPISGHRSVSWYQQTPGQGLQFLFEYFSETQRNKGNFPGRFSGRQFSNSRSEMNVSTLELGDSALYLCASSRLGHQAYNEQFFGPGTRLTVL.